Sequencing of this TCR beta chain was carried out in a study of blood T cells in healthy people across ages. Primed by a sample-barcoded 5' primer and a J-beta primer mix, a second PCR proceeded for 7 to 11 cycles. TCRdb recomputed calls from the 5' RACE reads with MiXCR, one row per CDR3 protein. The sample has 700,000 to 850,000 distinct CDR3 sequences; 40% to 65% are singletons. Between the trimmed V and J ends, which lost 0 bases and 7 bases, there was a span of 10 bases. Germline-derived CDR1 and CDR2 are SGHTA and FQGTGA. CDR3 length equals 14 residues. The J gene is TRBJ2-1, the V gene TRBV7-3, with D possibly being TRBD2 (6 bases). This receptor was identified in a man older than 75 in good health. Sequenced: blood. The CDR3 loop is CASSLTGSVNEQFF. CDR3 in DNA: TGTGCCAGCAGCTTAACCGGGAGCGTGAATGAGCAGTTCTTC.